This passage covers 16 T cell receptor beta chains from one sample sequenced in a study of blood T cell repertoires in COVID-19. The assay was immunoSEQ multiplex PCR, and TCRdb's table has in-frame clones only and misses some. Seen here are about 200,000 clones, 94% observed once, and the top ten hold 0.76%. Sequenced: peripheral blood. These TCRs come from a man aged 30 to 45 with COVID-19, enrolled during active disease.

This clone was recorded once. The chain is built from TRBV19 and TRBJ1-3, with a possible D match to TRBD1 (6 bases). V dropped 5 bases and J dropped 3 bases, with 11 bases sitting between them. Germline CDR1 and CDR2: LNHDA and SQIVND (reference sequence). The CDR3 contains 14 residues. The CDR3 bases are TGTGCCAGTAGTCTGGGGGCGGTTGGAAACACCATATATTTT. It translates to CASSLGAVGNTIYF.

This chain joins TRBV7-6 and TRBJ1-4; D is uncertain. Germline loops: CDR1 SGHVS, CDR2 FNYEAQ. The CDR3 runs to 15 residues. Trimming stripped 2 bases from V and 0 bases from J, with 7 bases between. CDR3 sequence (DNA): TGTGCCAGCAGCTTATCCCCAGCAACTAATGAAAAACTGTTTTTT. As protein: CASSLSPATNEKLFF. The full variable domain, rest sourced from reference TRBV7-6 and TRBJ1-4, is GAGVSQSPRYKVTKRGQDVALRCDPISGHVSLYWYRQALGQGPEFLTYFNYEAQQDKSGLPNDRFSAERPEGSISTLTIQRTEQRDSAMYRCASSLSPATNEKLFFGSGTQLSVL.

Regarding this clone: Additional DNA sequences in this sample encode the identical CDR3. CDR3 nucleotide sequence: TGTGCCAGCAGTTTGAGTAGCAATCAGCCCCAGCATTTT. Translation gives CASSLSSNQPQHF. The J gene is TRBJ1-5, the V gene TRBV12-3 or TRBV12-4; D is unclear. V lost 3 bases, J lost 0 bases, and 3 bases lay in between. The CDR3 has 13 amino acids.

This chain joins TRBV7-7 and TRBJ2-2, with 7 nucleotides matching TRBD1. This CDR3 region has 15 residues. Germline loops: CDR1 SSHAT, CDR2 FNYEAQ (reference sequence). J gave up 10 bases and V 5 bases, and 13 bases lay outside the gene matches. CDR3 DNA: TGTGCCAGCAGCCCCGGTACAGGGGTCGTCGTGGAGCTGTTTTTT. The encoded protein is CASSPGTGVVVELFF.

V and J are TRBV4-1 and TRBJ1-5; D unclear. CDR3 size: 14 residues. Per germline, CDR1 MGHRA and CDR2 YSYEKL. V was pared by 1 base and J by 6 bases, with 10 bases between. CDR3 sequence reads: CASSQGPGPQPQHF. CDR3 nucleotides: TGCGCCAGCAGCCAAGGGCCGGGTCCTCAGCCCCAGCATTTT.

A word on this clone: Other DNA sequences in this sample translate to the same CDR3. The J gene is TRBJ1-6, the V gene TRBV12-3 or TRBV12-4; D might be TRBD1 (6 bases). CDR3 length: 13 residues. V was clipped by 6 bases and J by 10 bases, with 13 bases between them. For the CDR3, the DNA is TGTGCCAGCAGCCCGAACAGGGACTCACCCCTCCACTTT. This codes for CASSPNRDSPLHF.

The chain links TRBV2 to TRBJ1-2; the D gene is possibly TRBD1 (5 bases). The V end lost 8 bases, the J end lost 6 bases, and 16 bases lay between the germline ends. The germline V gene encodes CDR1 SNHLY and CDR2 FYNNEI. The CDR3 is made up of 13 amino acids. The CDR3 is CASQGLLGDGYTF. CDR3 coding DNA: TGTGCCAGCCAGGGCCTCCTAGGGGATGGCTACACCTTC.

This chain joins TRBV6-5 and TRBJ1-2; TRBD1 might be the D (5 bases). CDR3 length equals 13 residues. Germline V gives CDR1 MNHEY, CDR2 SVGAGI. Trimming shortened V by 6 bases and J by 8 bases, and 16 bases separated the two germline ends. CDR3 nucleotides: TGTGCCAGCAGGGCCTCAGGGTTTCAAGGCTACACCTTC. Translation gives CASRASGFQGYTF.

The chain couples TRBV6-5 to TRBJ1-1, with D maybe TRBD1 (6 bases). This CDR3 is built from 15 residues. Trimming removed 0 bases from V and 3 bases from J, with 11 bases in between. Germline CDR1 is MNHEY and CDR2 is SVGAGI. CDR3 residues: CASSYSTGLDTEAFF. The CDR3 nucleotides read TGTGCCAGCAGTTACTCGACAGGTTTGGACACTGAAGCTTTCTTT.

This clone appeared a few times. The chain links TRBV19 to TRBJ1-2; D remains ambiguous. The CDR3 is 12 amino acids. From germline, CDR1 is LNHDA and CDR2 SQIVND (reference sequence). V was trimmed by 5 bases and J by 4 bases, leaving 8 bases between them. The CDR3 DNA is TGTGCCAGTAGTGGAGACCCCTATGGCTACACCTTC. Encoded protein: CASSGDPYGYTF. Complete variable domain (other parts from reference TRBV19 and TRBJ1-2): DGGITQSPKYLFRKEGQNVTLSCEQNLNHDAMYWYRQDPGQGLRLIYYSQIVNDFQKGDIAEGYSVSREKKESFPLTVTSAQKNPTAFYLCASSGDPYGYTFGSGTRLTVV.

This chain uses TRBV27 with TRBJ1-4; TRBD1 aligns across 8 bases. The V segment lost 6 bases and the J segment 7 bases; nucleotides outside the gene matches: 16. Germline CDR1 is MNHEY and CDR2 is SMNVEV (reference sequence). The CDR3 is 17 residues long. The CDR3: CASSDAPRSTGGEKLFF. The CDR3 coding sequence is TGTGCCAGCAGCGATGCCCCGAGATCTACAGGGGGTGAAAAACTGTTTTTT.

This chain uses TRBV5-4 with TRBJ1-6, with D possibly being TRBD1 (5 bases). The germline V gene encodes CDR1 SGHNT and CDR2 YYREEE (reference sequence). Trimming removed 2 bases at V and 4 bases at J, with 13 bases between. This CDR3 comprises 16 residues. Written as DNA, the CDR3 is TGTGCCAGCAGCTTTGGCGGGGCTCTTTATAATTCACCCCTCCACTTT. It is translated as CASSFGGALYNSPLHF.

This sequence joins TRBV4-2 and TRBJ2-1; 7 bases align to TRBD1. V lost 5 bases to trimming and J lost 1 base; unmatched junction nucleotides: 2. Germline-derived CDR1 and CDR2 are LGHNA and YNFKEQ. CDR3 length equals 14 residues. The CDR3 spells CASSSGQSYNEQFF. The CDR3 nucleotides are TGTGCCAGCAGCTCGGGACAGTCCTACAATGAGCAGTTCTTC.

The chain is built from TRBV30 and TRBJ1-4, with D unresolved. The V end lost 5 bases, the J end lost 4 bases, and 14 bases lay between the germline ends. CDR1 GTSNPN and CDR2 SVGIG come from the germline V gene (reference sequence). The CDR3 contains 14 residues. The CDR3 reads CAWDPGFGNEKLFF. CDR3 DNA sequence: TGTGCCTGGGATCCGGGGTTTGGTAATGAAAAACTGTTTTTT.

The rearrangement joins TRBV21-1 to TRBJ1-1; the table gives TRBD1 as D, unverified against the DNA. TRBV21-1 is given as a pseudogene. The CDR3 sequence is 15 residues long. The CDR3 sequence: CASSKEGQGPTEAFF. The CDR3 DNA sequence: TGTGCCAGCAGCAAAGAGGGACAGGGTCCCACTGAAGCTTTCTTT.

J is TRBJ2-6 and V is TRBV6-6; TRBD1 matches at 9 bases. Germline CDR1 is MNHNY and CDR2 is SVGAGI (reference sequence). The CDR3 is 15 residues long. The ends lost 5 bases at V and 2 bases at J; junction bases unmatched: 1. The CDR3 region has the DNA TGTGCCAGCAGTAGACAGGGGGCTGGGGCCAACGTCCTGACTTTC. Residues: CASSRQGAGANVLTF.